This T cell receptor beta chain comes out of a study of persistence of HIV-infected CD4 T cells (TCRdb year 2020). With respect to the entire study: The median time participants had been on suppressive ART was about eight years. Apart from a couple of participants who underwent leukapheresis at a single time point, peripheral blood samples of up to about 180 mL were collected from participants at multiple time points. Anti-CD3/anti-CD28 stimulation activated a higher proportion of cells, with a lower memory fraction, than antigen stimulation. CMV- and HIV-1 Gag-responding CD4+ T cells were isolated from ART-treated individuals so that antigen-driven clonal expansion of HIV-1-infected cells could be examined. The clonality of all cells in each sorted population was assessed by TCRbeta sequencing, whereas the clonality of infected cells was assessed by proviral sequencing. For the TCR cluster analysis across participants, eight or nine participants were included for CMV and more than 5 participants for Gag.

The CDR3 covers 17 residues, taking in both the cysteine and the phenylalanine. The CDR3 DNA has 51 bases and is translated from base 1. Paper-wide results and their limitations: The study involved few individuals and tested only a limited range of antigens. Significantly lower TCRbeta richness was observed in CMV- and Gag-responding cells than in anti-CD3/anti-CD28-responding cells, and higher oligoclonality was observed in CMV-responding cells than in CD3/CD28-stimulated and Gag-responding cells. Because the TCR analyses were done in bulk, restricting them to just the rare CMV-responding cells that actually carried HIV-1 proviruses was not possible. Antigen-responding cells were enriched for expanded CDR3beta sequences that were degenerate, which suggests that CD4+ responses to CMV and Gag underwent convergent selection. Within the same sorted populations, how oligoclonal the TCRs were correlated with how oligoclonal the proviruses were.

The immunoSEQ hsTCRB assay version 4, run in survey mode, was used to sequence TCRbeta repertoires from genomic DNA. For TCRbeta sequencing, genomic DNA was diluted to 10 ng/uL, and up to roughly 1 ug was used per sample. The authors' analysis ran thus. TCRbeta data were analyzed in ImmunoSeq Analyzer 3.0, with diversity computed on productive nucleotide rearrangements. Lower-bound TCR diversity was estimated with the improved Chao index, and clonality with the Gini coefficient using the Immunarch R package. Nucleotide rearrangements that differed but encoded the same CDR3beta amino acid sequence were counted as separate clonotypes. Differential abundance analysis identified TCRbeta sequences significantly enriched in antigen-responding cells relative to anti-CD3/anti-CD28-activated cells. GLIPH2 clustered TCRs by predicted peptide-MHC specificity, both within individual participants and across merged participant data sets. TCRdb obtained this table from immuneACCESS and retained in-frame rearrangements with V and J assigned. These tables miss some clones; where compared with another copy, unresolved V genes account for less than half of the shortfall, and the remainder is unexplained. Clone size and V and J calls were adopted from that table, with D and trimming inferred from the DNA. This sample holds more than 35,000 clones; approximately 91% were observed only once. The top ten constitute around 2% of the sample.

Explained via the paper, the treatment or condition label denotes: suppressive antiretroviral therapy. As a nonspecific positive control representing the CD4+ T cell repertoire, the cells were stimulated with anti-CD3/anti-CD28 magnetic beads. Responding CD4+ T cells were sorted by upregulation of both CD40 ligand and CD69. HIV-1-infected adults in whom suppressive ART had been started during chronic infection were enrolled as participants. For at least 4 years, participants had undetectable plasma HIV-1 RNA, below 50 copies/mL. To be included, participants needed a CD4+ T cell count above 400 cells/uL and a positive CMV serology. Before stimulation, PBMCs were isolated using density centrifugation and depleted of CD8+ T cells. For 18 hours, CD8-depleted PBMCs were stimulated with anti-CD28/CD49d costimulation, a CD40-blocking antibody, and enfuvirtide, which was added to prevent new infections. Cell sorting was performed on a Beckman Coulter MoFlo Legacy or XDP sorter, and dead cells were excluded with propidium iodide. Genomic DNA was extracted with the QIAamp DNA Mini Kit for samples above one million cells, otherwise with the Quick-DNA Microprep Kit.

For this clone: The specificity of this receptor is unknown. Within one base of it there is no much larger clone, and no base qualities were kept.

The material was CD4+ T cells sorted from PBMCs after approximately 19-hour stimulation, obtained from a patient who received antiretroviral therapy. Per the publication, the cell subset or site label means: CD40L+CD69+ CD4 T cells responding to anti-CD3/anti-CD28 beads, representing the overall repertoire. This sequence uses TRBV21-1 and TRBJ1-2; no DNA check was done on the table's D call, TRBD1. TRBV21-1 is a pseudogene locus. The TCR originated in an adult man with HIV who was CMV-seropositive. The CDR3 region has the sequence CASSKVGEKTGEGGYTF. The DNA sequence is TGTGCCAGCAGCAAAGTTGGGGAAAAGACAGGGGAAGGTGGCTACACCTTC.